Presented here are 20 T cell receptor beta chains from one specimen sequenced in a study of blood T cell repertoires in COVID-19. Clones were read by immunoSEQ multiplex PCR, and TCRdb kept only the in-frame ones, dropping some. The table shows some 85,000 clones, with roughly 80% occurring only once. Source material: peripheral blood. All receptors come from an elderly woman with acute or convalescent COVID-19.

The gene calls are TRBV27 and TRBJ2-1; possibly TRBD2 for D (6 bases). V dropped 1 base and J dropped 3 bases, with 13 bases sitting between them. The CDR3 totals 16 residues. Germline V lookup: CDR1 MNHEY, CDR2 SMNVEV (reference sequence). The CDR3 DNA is TGTGCCAGCAGTTTATTAAAGACTAGTGGCTACAATGAGCAGTTCTTC. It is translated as CASSLLKTSGYNEQFF.

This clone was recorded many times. The CDR3 reads CASSLEVQASGNTIYF. The CDR3 DNA reads as TGCGCCAGCAGCTTGGAGGTCCAGGCCTCTGGAAACACCATATATTTT. This chain connects TRBV5-1 to TRBJ1-3, with D uncertain. V was clipped by 0 bases and J by 0 bases, with 10 bases between them. CDR3 length: 16 residues. The V gene's germline CDR1 is SGHRS and CDR2 YFSETQ.

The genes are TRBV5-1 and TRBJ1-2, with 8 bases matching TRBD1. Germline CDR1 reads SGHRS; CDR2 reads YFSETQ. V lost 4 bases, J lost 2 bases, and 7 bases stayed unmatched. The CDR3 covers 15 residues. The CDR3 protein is CASSATGGRNYGYTF. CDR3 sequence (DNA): TGCGCCAGCAGCGCCACAGGGGGTAGGAACTATGGCTACACCTTC.

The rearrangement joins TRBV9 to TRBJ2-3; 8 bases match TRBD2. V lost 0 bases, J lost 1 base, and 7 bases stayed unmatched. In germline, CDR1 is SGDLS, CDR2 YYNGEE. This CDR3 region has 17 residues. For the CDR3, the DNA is TGTGCCAGCAGCGTAGATTCGGGCGGGGGGCGCACAGATACGCAGTATTTT. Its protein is CASSVDSGGGRTDTQYF.

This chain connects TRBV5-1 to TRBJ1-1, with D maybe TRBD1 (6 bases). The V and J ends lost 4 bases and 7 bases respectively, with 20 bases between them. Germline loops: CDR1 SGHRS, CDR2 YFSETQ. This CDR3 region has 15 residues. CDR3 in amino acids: CASSLTTGTSFEAFF. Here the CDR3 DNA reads TGCGCCAGCAGCCTGACAACCGGGACATCGTTTGAAGCTTTCTTT.

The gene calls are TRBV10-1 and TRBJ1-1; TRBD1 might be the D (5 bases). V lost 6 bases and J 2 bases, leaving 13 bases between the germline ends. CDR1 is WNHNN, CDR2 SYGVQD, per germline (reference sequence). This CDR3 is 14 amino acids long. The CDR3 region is CASSETVRNTEAFF. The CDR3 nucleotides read TGCGCCAGCAGCGAGACAGTGAGAAACACTGAAGCTTTCTTT.

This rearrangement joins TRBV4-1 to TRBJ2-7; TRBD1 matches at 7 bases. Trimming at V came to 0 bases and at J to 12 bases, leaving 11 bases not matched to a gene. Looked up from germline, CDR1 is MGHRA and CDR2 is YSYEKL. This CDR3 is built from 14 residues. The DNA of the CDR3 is TGCGCCAGCAGCCAAGATGAAAGGGACAGCCCATGGTACTTC. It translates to CASSQDERDSPWYF.

The CDR3 protein is CASSSGTTRGYEQYF. In DNA form, the CDR3 reads TGCGCCAGCAGCTCCGGGACAACGCGAGGGTACGAGCAGTACTTC. The V gene is TRBV5-1, the J gene TRBJ2-7, with a tentative D call TRBD1 (6 bases). The V end was cut by 3 bases, the J end by 4 bases, with 17 bases between. Germline values: CDR1 SGHRS, CDR2 YFSETQ. This CDR3 is built from 15 residues.

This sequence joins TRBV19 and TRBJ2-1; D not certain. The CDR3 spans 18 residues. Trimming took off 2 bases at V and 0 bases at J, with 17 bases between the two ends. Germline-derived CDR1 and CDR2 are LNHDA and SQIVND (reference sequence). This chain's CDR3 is CASSIPSPMRSSYNEQFF. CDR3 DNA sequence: TGTGCCAGTAGTATACCCTCGCCAATGCGGAGCTCCTACAATGAGCAGTTCTTC.

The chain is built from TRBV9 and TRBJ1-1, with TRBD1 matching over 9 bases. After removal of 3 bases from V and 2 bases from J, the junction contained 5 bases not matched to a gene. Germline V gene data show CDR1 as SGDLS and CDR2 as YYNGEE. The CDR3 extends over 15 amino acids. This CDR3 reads CASSAGTGFNTEAFF. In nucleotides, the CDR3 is TGTGCCAGCAGCGCGGGGACAGGGTTCAACACTGAAGCTTTCTTT.

In DNA form, the CDR3 reads TGTGCCATCAGTGAGAGGCTAGCGGGAGCTTACGAGCAGTACTTC. Residues: CAISERLAGAYEQYF. The chain couples TRBV10-3 to TRBJ2-7; the match to TRBD2 covers 10 bases. Germline CDR1 reads ENHRY; CDR2 reads SYGVKD. The trim removed 2 bases at V and 4 bases at J, leaving 5 bases unmatched. The CDR3 totals 15 residues.

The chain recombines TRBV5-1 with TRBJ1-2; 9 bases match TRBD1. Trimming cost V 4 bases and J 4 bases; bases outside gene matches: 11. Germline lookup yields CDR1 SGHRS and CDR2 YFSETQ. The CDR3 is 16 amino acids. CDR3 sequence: CASSPLGGTGSYGYTF. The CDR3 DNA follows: TGCGCCAGCAGCCCCCTGGGGGGGACAGGGAGCTATGGCTACACCTTC.

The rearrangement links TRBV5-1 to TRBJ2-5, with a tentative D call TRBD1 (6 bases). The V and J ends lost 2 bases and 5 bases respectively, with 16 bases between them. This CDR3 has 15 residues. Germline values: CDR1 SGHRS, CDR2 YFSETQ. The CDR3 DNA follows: TGCGCCAGCAGCTTAAGTACAGGGTACTTGGAGACCCAGTACTTC. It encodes CASSLSTGYLETQYF.

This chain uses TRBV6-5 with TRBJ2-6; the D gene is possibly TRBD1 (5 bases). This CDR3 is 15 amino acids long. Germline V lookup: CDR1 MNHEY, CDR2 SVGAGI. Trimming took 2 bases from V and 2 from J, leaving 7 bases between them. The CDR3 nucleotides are TGTGCCAGCAGTTACGGCAGGGCTGGGGCCAACGTCCTGACTTTC. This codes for CASSYGRAGANVLTF.

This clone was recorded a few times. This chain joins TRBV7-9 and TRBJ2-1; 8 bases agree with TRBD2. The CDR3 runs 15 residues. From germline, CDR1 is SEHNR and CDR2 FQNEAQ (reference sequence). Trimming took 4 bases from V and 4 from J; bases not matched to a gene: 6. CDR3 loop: CASSYGLAFYNEQFF. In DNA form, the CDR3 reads TGTGCCAGCAGCTATGGACTAGCCTTTTACAATGAGCAGTTCTTC.

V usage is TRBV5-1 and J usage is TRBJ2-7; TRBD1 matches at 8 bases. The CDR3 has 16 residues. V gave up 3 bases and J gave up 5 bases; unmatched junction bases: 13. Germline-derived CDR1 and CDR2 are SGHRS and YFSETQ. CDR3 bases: TGCGCCAGCAGCTACTTACGGACAGGGATTTTGGACGAGCAGTACTTC. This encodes CASSYLRTGILDEQYF.

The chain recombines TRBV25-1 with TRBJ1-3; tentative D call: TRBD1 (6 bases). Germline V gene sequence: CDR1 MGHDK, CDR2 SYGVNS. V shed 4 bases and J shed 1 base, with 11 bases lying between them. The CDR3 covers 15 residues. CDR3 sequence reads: CASSGRGGSGNTIYF. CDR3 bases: TGTGCCAGCAGTGGCCGAGGGGGTTCTGGAAACACCATATATTTT.

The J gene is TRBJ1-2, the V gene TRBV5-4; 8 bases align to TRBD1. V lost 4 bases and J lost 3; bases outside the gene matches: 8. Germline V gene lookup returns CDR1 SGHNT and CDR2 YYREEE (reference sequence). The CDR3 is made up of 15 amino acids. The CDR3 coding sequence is TGTGCCAGCAGCCCCCTAGGACAGGGCGACTATGGCTACACCTTC. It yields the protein CASSPLGQGDYGYTF.

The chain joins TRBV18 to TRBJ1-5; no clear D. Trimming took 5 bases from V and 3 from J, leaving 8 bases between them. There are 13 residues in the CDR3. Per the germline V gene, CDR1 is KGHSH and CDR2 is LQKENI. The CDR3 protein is CASSGRINQPQHF. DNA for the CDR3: TGTGCCAGCTCAGGGAGAATCAATCAGCCCCAGCATTTT. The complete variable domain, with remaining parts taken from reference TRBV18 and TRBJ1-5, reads NAGVMQNPRHLVRRRGQEARLRCSPMKGHSHVYWYRQLPEEGLKFMVYLQKENIIDESGMPKERFSAEFPKEGPSILRIQQVVRGDSAAYFCASSGRINQPQHFGDGTRLSIL.

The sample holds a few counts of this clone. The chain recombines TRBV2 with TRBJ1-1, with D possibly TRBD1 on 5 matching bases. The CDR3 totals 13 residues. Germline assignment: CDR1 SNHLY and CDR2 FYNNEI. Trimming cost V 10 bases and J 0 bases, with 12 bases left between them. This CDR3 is CATRGSMNTEAFF. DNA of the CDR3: TGTGCCACCCGGGGGTCCATGAACACTGAAGCTTTCTTT.